This paragraph covers one TCR beta chain sequence. The antigen remains unidentified. TCR alpha and TCR beta cDNA libraries with sample barcodes and UMIs came from 5'RACE using constant-segment primers. MiXCR, applied by TCRdb to the 5' RACE reads, yields one record per CDR3 protein. Altogether more than 250,000 distinct CDR3 sequences are present, roughly 15% being singletons, with the ten largest covering roughly 23%. The sample originates from a study of T-cell memory formation after mild COVID-19. Background on the study: TCR clusters mostly belonged to single donors. Study observations and caveats: Clones contracting day 15 to 85 were balanced CD4/CD8; later expanders leaned CD4+. Second-wave clones that peaked on day 37 lacked confirmed SARS-CoV-2 specificity.

CDR3 length: 14 residues. CDR1 is MDHEN and CDR2 is SYDVKM in the germline V gene. With 6 bases removed from V and 0 bases from J, the gap between germline ends came to 12 bases. The sequence was collected from a young man who had mild COVID-19 (a few samples of this study predate the infection). Cell type and time point are not known. V is TRBV28 and J is TRBJ2-7, with a tentative D call TRBD1 (6 bases). The source material was PBMCs or a T cell subset sorted from them (not recorded which). CDR3 sequence reads: CASRLDRYSYEQYV. CDR3 coding DNA: TGTGCCAGCAGACTTGACAGGTACTCCTACGAGCAGTACGTC.